This T cell receptor beta chain appears in the sequencing data of a study of OX40 agonist ivuxolimab in advanced cancers. Across the study: Partial response was recorded in three patients: one hepatocellular carcinoma and two cutaneous melanoma cases.

Repertoires were generated with immunoSEQ multiplex PCR, while TCRdb's copy carries only in-frame clones and drops some. The sample lists approximately 46,000 clones, roughly 90% occurring once. In germline, CDR1 is SNHLY, CDR2 FYNNEI. The CDR3 is 12 amino acids. V lost 6 bases and J lost 8, with 10 bases in between. This clone has just a few counts. This receptor was taken from an adult with an advanced solid tumor such as melanoma, head and neck, liver or kidney cancer. The genes are TRBV2 and TRBJ1-4; D is uncertain. Sequenced material: CD4+ or CD8+ T cells sorted from blood, taken in a trial of the OX40 agonist ivuxolimab. The CDR3 DNA reads TGTGCCAGCAGCCGTACATGGGAAAAACTGTTTTTT. Translated, it gives CASSRTWEKLFF.